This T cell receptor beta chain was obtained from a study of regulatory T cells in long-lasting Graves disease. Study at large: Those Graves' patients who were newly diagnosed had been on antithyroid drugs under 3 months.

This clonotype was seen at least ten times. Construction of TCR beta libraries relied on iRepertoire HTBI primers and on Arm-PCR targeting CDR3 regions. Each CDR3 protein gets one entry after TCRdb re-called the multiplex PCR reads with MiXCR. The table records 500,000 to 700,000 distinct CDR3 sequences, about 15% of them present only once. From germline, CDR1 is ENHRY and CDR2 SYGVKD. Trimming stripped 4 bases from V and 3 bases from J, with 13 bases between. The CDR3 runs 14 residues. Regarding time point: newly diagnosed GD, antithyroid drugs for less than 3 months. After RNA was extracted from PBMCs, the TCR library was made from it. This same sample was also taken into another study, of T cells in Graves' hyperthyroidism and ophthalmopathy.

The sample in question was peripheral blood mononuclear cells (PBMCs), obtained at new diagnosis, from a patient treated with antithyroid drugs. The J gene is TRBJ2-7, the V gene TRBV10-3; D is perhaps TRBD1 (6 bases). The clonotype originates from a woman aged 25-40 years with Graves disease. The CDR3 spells CAISAQGMVYEQYF. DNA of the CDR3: TGTGCCATCAGTGCACAGGGCATGGTCTACGAGCAGTACTTC.